Following are 27 T cell receptor beta chains from one sample sequenced in a study of blood T cells in healthy people across ages. Next came a second PCR, run for about 6 to 11 cycles, which used a sample-barcoded 5' primer along with a J-beta primer mix. TCRdb re-derived calls from the 5' RACE reads in MiXCR, one entry per CDR3 protein. The repertoire holds around 1,900,000 distinct CDR3 sequences, with more than 35% as singletons. The sample taken for sequencing was blood. The origin of the receptors is a human donor in good health.

This clonotype was detected only once. Compared with germline, one end of the junction differs, possibly owing to a read error. The DNA of the CDR3 is TGTGCCAGCGGTTTATTGACAGGGACTGGCTACACCTTC. Translating it yields CASGLLTGTGYTF. V and J are TRBV27 and TRBJ1-2; TRBD1 matches 7 bases. The germline CDR1 and CDR2 sequences are MNHEY and SMNVEV (reference sequence). The CDR3 sequence is 13 residues long.

This clonotype was seen more than once but under ten times. The chain recombines TRBV6-2 or TRBV6-3 with TRBJ2-7; tentative D call: TRBD2 (6 bases). The CDR3 covers 13 residues. CDR1 and CDR2 from the germline V gene are MNHEY and SVGEGT. V was trimmed by 2 bases and J by 2 bases, leaving 7 bases between them. The CDR3 spells CASSYTGAYEQYF. The CDR3 DNA sequence: TGTGCCAGCAGTTACACGGGGGCCTACGAGCAGTACTTC.

This clonotype was detected a few times. The CDR3 nucleotides are TGTGCCATCAGTGAGTCTCTCTATGGCTACACCTTC. Amino acid sequence: CAISESLYGYTF. The rearrangement joins TRBV10-3 to TRBJ1-2, with D uncertain. The ends were cut back, 0 bases at V and 4 bases at J, with 3 bases in the middle. Germline CDR1 ENHRY, CDR2 SYGVKD. This CDR3 is 12 amino acids long.

This clonotype came up a few times. The genes are TRBV20-1 and TRBJ2-4; no firm D call. The J call is in doubt because the DNA end fits TRBJ2-7 better. Germline CDR1 DFQATT, CDR2 SNEGSKA (reference sequence). The CDR3 spans 12 residues. CDR3 sequence (DNA): TGCAGTGCTAGATCCCCCAAACCCGAGCAGTACTTC. Protein: CSARSPKPEQYF.

V usage is TRBV18 and J usage is TRBJ1-1; D is perhaps TRBD1 (6 bases). CDR1 and CDR2 (germline): KGHSH, LQKENI. Trimming took 3 bases from V and 8 from J, leaving 10 bases between them. This CDR3 comprises 12 residues. The CDR3 here is CASSPQTGEAFF. The CDR3, as DNA: TGTGCCAGCTCACCCCAGACAGGAGAAGCTTTCTTT. Based on the CDR3 plus reference TRBV18 and TRBJ1-1, the full variable domain is NAGVMQNPRHLVRRRGQEARLRCSPMKGHSHVYWYRQLPEEGLKFMVYLQKENIIDESGMPKERFSAEFPKEGPSILRIQQVVRGDSAAYFCASSPQTGEAFFGQGTRLTVV.

The chain recombines TRBV28 with TRBJ1-1; D call uncertain. In germline, CDR1 is MDHEN, CDR2 SYDVKM. The length of the CDR3 is 16 residues. V dropped 3 bases and J dropped 4 bases, with 18 bases sitting between them. CDR3: CASSFILHGKGTEAFF. The CDR3 nucleotides read TGTGCCAGCAGTTTCATTCTCCATGGGAAGGGCACTGAAGCTTTCTTT.

The V call is TRBV6-1, the J call TRBJ2-7, with 8 bases aligning to TRBD2. V lost 6 bases, J lost 7 bases, and 11 bases stayed unmatched. From germline, CDR1 is MNHNS and CDR2 SASEGT. This CDR3 region has 14 residues. CDR3: CASSPGGALGEQYF. The CDR3 DNA sequence: TGTGCCAGCAGCCCCGGGGGGGCTTTGGGGGAGCAGTACTTC.

This clonotype was picked up one time. The chain couples TRBV29-1 to TRBJ2-5, with D tentatively TRBD1 (6 bases). CDR3 length equals 12 residues. Trimming took off 7 bases at V and 11 bases at J, with 20 bases between the two ends. Germline CDR1 SQVTM, CDR2 ANQGSEA. CDR3 nucleotides: TGCAGCGAAGAGGACAGAAGAAGACAGCAGTACTTC. This sequence encodes CSEEDRRRQQYF.

This clonotype was counted between two and nine times. The rearrangement uses TRBV28 and TRBJ2-5; no reliable D call. The V end lost 1 base, the J end lost 1 base, and 7 bases lay between the germline ends. The germline V gene has CDR1 MDHEN and CDR2 SYDVKM. This CDR3 is 14 amino acids long. The CDR3 loop is CASSLFAVQETQYF. The CDR3, as DNA: TGTGCCAGCAGTTTATTCGCTGTCCAAGAGACCCAGTACTTC.

The chain links TRBV20-1 to TRBJ2-1; no clear D. Trimming pared 5 bases from V and 8 bases from J, leaving 10 bases between. Germline CDR1 and CDR2: DFQATT and SNEGSKA (reference sequence). The CDR3 loop spans 11 amino acids. The CDR3, as DNA: TGCAGTGCTCCAAATAGCCATGAGCAGTTCTTC. This gives the protein CSAPNSHEQFF.

This clonotype appeared many times. The J gene is TRBJ1-2, the V gene TRBV6-2 or TRBV6-3; D unclear. CDR1 and CDR2 from the germline V gene are MNHEY and SVGEGT. V gave up 0 bases and J gave up 0 bases, with 5 bases separating them. The CDR3 runs to 14 residues. CDR3: CASSYSTANYGYTF. CDR3 sequence (DNA): TGTGCCAGCAGTTACTCCACAGCTAACTATGGCTACACCTTC.

This clonotype showed up just a few times. The V call is TRBV12-3 or TRBV12-4, the J call TRBJ1-4; the D is unclear. Trimming removed 3 bases at V and 6 bases at J, with 11 bases between. This CDR3 has 14 amino acids. The CDR3 bases are TGTGCCAGCAGTTTTGGGAGGGCCTATGAAAAACTGTTTTTT. Amino acids: CASSFGRAYEKLFF.

Turning to this clonotype: Sequence at one end of the junction differs from germline and may be a read error. The rearrangement links TRBV12-3 or TRBV12-4 to TRBJ2-3, with 8 bases identical to TRBD2. The CDR3 extends over 14 amino acids. Here the CDR3 reads CASSHREGPDTEYF. CDR3 DNA: TGTGCCAGCAGTCATCGGGAGGGCCCAGATACGGAGTATTTT.

The chain uses TRBV7-9 and TRBJ2-5; no reliable D call. Germline V lookup: CDR1 SEHNR, CDR2 FQNEAQ (reference sequence). This CDR3 has 12 amino acids. V was cut by 5 bases and J by 11 bases, with 15 bases left in between. CDR3 amino acids: CASSLLTEKQYF. The DNA of the CDR3 is TGTGCCAGCAGCCTACTCACAGAAAAGCAGTACTTC.

Comment on this clonotype: At one end, the junction sequence differs from germline, possibly due to a read error. The chain carries TRBV7-9 and TRBJ1-4; D gene ambiguous. Germline CDR1 SEHNR, CDR2 FQNEAQ (reference sequence). The CDR3 runs 16 residues. CDR3 in amino acids: CASSLLGGTTSEKLFF. In DNA form, the CDR3 reads TGTGCCAGCAGCCTCCTTGGCGGTACAACTAGTGAAAAACTGTTTTTT. The entire variable domain, with the rest obtained from reference TRBV7-9 and TRBJ1-4, is as follows: DTGVSQNPRHKITKRGQNVTFRCDPISEHNRLYWYRQTLGQGPEFLTYFQNEAQLEKSRLLSDRFSAERPKGSFSTLEIQRTEQGDSAMYLCASSLLGGTTSEKLFFGSGTQLSVL.

The V gene is TRBV6-6, the J gene TRBJ2-4; D unclear. This CDR3 region has 13 residues. Per germline, CDR1 MNHNY and CDR2 SVGAGI (reference sequence). Trimming took 6 bases from V and 0 from J, leaving 6 bases between them. CDR3 DNA: TGTGCCAGCAGGCCGGGAGCCAAAAACATTCAGTACTTC. Translated, it gives CASRPGAKNIQYF.

This clonotype appeared a single time. CDR3 residues: CSAPPQGWDEQFF. In nucleotides, the CDR3 is TGCAGTGCCCCACCCCAAGGCTGGGATGAGCAGTTCTTC. The gene calls are TRBV20-1 and TRBJ2-1; no clear D gene. The CDR3 totals 13 residues. V lost 6 bases and J lost 8, with 17 bases in between. Germline V CDR1 and CDR2: DFQATT, SNEGSKA (reference sequence).

The rearrangement uses TRBV12-3 or TRBV12-4 and TRBJ1-6, with D perhaps matching TRBD1 (6 bases). The CDR3 runs to 14 residues. Trimming stripped 6 bases from V and 9 bases from J, with 15 bases between. The CDR3 DNA sequence: TGTGCCAGCAGACGCACGACAGGTAGTTCACCCCTCCACTTT. It codes for CASRRTTGSSPLHF.

J is TRBJ2-3 and V is TRBV6-5; weak D call: TRBD2 (6 bases). Germline CDR1 MNHEY, CDR2 SVGAGI. The CDR3 loop spans 15 amino acids. The V and J ends lost 6 bases and 1 base respectively, with 14 bases between them. CDR3 in amino acids: CASSHKGGGTDTQYF. In nucleotides, the CDR3 is TGTGCCAGCAGCCACAAAGGAGGGGGCACAGATACGCAGTATTTT.

The rearrangement uses TRBV27 and TRBJ2-6; D uncertain. Germline V gene data show CDR1 as MNHEY and CDR2 as SMNVEV (reference sequence). The CDR3 loop spans 12 amino acids. V gave up 2 bases and J gave up 11 bases, with 7 bases separating them. In DNA form, the CDR3 reads TGTGCCAGCAGTTTAGGGTCTCACGTCCTGACTTTC. This translates into CASSLGSHVLTF. Looking up the rest from reference TRBV27 and TRBJ2-6 gives the full variable domain: EAQVTQNPRYLITVTGKKLTVTCSQNMNHEYMSWYRQDPGLGLRQIYYSMNVEVTDKGDVPEGYKVSRKEKRNFPLILESPSPNQTSLYFCASSLGSHVLTFGAGSRLTVL.

The table lists this clonotype with a few counts. The chain links TRBV2 to TRBJ2-3; 12 bases fit TRBD2. CDR1 and CDR2 (germline): SNHLY, FYNNEI. This CDR3 comprises 14 residues. V lost 9 bases, J lost 1 base, and 2 bases stayed unmatched. This chain's CDR3 is CASGLAGRTDTQYF. The CDR3, as DNA: TGTGCCAGTGGACTAGCGGGGCGCACAGATACGCAGTATTTT.

V is TRBV20-1 and J is TRBJ2-4, with 7 bases lining up with TRBD1. The end of the DNA fits TRBJ2-7 better, so the J call may be wrong. The CDR3 runs 13 residues. Germline loops: CDR1 DFQATT, CDR2 SNEGSKA (reference sequence). CDR3 residues: CSASGQESYEQYF. DNA for the CDR3: TGCAGTGCTAGCGGACAGGAGTCCTACGAGCAGTACTTC.

CDR3 region: CASSPYLLRDSQEAFF. In DNA, the CDR3 is TGTGCCAGCAGCCCATACCTCCTCCGGGACAGCCAAGAAGCTTTCTTT. The chain links TRBV4-2 to TRBJ1-1, with 7 positions matching TRBD1. The CDR3 extends over 16 amino acids. Germline CDR1 is LGHNA and CDR2 is YNFKEQ. Trimming at V came to 4 bases and at J to 8 bases, leaving 16 bases not matched to a gene.

The chain is built from TRBV7-2 and TRBJ1-1, with D possibly being TRBD1 (6 bases). The CDR3 sequence is 16 residues long. Trimming removed 2 bases from V and 2 bases from J, with 15 bases in between. Germline CDR1 is SGHTA and CDR2 is FQGNSA. The CDR3 region has the DNA TGTGCCAGCAGCTTATTCCCAGCAGGGGTTAACACTGAAGCTTTCTTT. Protein product: CASSLFPAGVNTEAFF.

This rearrangement joins TRBV28 to TRBJ1-2; D is uncertain. The CDR3 consists of 17 residues. Trimming took 3 bases from V and 7 from J, leaving 24 bases between them. CDR1 is MDHEN and CDR2 is SYDVKM in the germline V gene. The CDR3 DNA reads as TGTGCCAGCAGTTTCAGGTTCAAGACGGCGAGAGAGGGTGGCTACACCTTC. The encoded protein is CASSFRFKTAREGGYTF.

This clonotype showed up just a few times. V usage is TRBV27 and J usage is TRBJ2-7; weak D call: TRBD2 (5 bases). Germline V gene data show CDR1 as MNHEY and CDR2 as SMNVEV (reference sequence). V lost 5 bases and J lost 10, with 12 bases in between. The CDR3 consists of 11 residues. The CDR3 nucleotides read TGTGCCAGCAGTCCTAATCCGGGACAGTACTTC. This encodes CASSPNPGQYF.

This chain connects TRBV12-3 or TRBV12-4 to TRBJ2-7; the D is unclear. CDR3 length: 14 residues. V was shortened by 1 base and J by 7 bases, with 14 bases between the two germline ends. CDR3 amino acids: CASSLVTSPREQYF. In DNA form, the CDR3 reads TGTGCCAGCAGTTTAGTAACTTCCCCCCGGGAGCAGTACTTC.